This paragraph reports one T cell receptor beta chain. The sample is drawn from a study of blood T cell repertoires in COVID-19. Methods used by the authors: By means of reference gene primer amplification, nucleated cell counts were estimated. Generated by immunoSEQ multiplex PCR, the TCRdb table keeps only in-frame clones and is missing some. The V and J calls and the clone size are those of that table, but D and trimming were determined from the DNA. The sample consists of 340,000 or so clones, around 88% of them appearing once. V lost 0 bases and J lost 2, with 7 bases in between. This CDR3 is 14 amino acids long. Looked up from germline, CDR1 is SGHRS and CDR2 is YFSETQ.

Material: peripheral blood. The origin of this receptor is a man aged 30 to 45 with active or convalescent COVID-19. The chain couples TRBV5-1 to TRBJ2-3; D is unresolved. As DNA, the CDR3 is TGCGCCAGCAGCTTGGACCTATCCACAGATACGCAGTATTTT. Translation gives CASSLDLSTDTQYF.